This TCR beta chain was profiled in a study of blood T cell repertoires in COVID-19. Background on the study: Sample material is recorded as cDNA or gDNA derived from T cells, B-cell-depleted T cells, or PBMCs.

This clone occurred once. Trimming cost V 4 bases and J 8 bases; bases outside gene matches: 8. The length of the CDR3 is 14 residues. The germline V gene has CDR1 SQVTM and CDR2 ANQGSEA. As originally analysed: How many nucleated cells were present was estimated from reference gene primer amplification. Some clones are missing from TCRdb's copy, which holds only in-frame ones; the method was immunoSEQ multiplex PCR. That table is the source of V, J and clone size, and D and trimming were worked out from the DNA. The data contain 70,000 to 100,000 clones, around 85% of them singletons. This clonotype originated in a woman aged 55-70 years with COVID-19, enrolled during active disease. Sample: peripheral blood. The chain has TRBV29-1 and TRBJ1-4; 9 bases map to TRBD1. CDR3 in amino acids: CSVGSGTGNEKLFF. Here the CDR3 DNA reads TGCAGCGTTGGGTCGGGGACAGGGAACGAAAAACTGTTTTTT.